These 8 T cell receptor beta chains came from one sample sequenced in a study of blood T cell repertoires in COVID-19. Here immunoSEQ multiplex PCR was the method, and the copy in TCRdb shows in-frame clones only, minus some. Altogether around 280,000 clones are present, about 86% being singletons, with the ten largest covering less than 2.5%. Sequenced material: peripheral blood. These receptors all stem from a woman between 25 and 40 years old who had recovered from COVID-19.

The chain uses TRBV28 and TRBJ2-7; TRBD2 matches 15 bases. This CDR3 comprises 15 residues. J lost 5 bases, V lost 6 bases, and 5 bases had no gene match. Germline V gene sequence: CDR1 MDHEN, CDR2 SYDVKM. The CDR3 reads CASSSGTSGRNEQYF. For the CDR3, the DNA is TGTGCCAGCAGCTCCGGGACTAGCGGGAGGAACGAGCAGTACTTC.

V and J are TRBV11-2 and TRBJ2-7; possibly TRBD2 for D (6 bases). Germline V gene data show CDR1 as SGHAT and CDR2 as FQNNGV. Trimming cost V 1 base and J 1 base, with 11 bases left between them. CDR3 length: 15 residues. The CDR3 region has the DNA TGTGCCAGCAGCTTAGTCGGGGGTAGTTCCTACGAGCAGTACTTC. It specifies CASSLVGGSSYEQYF.

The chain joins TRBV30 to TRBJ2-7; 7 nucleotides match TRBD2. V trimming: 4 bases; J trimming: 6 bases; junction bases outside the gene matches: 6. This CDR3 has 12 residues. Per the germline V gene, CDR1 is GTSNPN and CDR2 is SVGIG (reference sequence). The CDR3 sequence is CAWNRGEGEQYF. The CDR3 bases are TGTGCCTGGAACCGTGGGGAGGGCGAGCAGTACTTC.

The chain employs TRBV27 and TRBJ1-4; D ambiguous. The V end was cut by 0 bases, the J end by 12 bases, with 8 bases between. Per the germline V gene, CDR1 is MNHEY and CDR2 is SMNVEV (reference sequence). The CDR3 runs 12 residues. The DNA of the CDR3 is TGTGCCAGCAGTTTATCGTCGGGAGAACTGTTTTTT. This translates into CASSLSSGELFF.

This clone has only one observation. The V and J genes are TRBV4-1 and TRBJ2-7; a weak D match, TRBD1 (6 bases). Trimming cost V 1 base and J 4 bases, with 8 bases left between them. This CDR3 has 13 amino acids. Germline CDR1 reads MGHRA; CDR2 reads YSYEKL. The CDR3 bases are TGCGCCAGCAGCCAAGGAGGACAGTACGAGCAGTACTTC. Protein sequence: CASSQGGQYEQYF.

The CDR3 loop is CASTNRDVAGVGNEQFF. For the CDR3, the DNA is TGTGCCAGTACTAACAGGGATGTAGCGGGAGTTGGGAATGAGCAGTTCTTC. The chain employs TRBV19 and TRBJ2-1; TRBD2 agrees at 9 bases. CDR3 length equals 17 residues. J gave up 7 bases and V 7 bases, and 17 bases lay outside the gene matches. The germline V gene encodes CDR1 LNHDA and CDR2 SQIVND (reference sequence).

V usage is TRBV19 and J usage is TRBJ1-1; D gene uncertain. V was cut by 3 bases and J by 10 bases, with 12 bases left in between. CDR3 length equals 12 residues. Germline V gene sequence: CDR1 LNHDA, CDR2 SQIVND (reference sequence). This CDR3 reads CASSIYPSPAFF. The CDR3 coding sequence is TGTGCCAGTAGTATCTATCCCTCGCCAGCTTTCTTT.

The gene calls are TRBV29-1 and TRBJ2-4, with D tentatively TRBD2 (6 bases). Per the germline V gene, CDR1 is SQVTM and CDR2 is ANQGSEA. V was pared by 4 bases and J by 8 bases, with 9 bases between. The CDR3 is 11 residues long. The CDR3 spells CSVAPGDIQYF. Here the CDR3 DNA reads TGCAGCGTTGCCCCGGGGGACATTCAGTACTTC.